This TCR beta chain came from a study of blood T cell repertoires in COVID-19. Original processing methods: Using reference gene primer amplification, nucleated cell counts were estimated. Here immunoSEQ multiplex PCR was the method, and the copy in TCRdb shows in-frame clones only, minus some. V and J calls and clone size come straight from that table; D and trimming were deduced from the DNA. The sample carries about 190,000 clones, 90% recorded once. This CDR3 is 17 amino acids long. CDR1 is LNHDA and CDR2 is SQIVND in the germline V gene (reference sequence). The V end lost 4 bases, the J end lost 2 bases, and 18 bases lay between the germline ends.

The TCR comes from a man aged 50 or older with acute or convalescent COVID-19. The J gene is TRBJ1-5, the V gene TRBV19; a possible D gene is TRBD1 (5 bases). Sequenced sample: peripheral blood. The CDR3 here is CASSRRTGGFGNQPQHF. As DNA, the CDR3 is TGTGCCAGTAGTAGACGGACGGGGGGTTTTGGCAATCAGCCCCAGCATTTT. Drawing the rest from reference TRBV19 and TRBJ1-5, the complete variable domain is DGGITQSPKYLFRKEGQNVTLSCEQNLNHDAMYWYRQDPGQGLRLIYYSQIVNDFQKGDIAEGYSVSREKKESFPLTVTSAQKNPTAFYLCASSRRTGGFGNQPQHFGDGTRLSIL.